Sequencing of this T cell receptor (beta chain) was carried out in a study of CD8 T cells in ankylosing spondylitis. Trimming pared 8 bases from V and 0 bases from J, leaving 14 bases between. Germline V gives CDR1 SEHNR, CDR2 FQNEAQ (reference sequence). CDR3 length equals 14 residues. Comment on this clonotype: Its specificity is not known.

Each CDR3 protein is one row after TCRdb ran MiXCR on the 5' RACE reads. This sample has fewer than 250,000 distinct CDR3 sequences, with roughly a tenth found just once. Study results and caveats: Some motif variants had been reported before (in reactive arthritis synovial fluid and blood).

The sequence derives from a male donor with ankylosing spondylitis or in good health (not recorded which). V gene TRBV7-9 combines with J gene TRBJ2-7, with unresolved D. The specimen was blood, either unsorted or a sorted T cell fraction (not recorded which). The chain's CDR3 is CASGPVSSSYEQYF. The DNA for the CDR3 is TGTGCCAGCGGGCCCGTTTCGAGCTCCTACGAGCAGTACTTC.